These 31 T cell receptor beta chains were sequenced from one sample in a study of shared clonotypes between healthy human individuals. Naive CD8 cells, CD45RO-negative and positively selected for CCR7, excluded terminally differentiated effector memory CD45RA+ cells. Repertoires were generated with immunoSEQ multiplex PCR, while TCRdb's copy carries only in-frame clones and drops some. The sample holds about 2.1 million clones, roughly 91% seen once. The sample consisted of naive CD8+ T cells from PBMCs. Source of these receptors: a man younger than 35 in good health. Some clones in this sample may be carry-over from other donors' samples.

V usage is TRBV27 and J usage is TRBJ1-1; no firm D call. The V and J ends lost 3 bases and 8 bases respectively, with 13 bases between them. CDR1 and CDR2 (germline): MNHEY, SMNVEV (reference sequence). CDR3 length equals 13 residues. DNA of the CDR3: TGTGCCAGCAGTTTGCCCCCGCCGGACGAAGCTTTCTTT. It specifies CASSLPPPDEAFF.

V gene TRBV5-6 combines with J gene TRBJ1-1; D ambiguous. The CDR3 runs 12 residues. Trimming pared 1 base from V and 8 bases from J, leaving 9 bases between. Per the germline V gene, CDR1 is SGHDT and CDR2 is YYEEEE. The DNA for the CDR3 is TGTGCCAGCAGCTTGAGGGCAGACGAAGCTTTCTTT. It translates to CASSLRADEAFF.

CDR3 protein: CATSSPEGPYRGTIYF. The CDR3 nucleotides are TGTGCCACCAGCTCCCCCGAGGGGCCCTACCGGGGCACCATATATTTT. This chain connects TRBV15 to TRBJ1-3, with D perhaps matching TRBD1 (5 bases). Deletions cut 5 bases from V and 9 bases from J, with 23 bases between. There are 16 residues in the CDR3. Germline V CDR1 and CDR2: LNHNV, YYDKDF (reference sequence).

The chain carries TRBV28 and TRBJ2-3, with 7 nucleotides matching TRBD1. The V gene end was trimmed by 4 bases and the J gene end by 4 bases; junction bases not matched to a gene: 5. The CDR3 consists of 14 residues. CDR1 MDHEN and CDR2 SYDVKM come from the germline V gene. This CDR3 is CASSYGQEPDTQYF. The CDR3 DNA is TGTGCCAGCAGTTACGGACAGGAACCAGATACGCAGTATTTT.

This clone was detected only once. This chain joins TRBV30 and TRBJ2-1, with 9 bases aligning to TRBD2. Germline V gene data show CDR1 as GTSNPN and CDR2 as SVGIG (reference sequence). The J segment lost 3 bases and the V segment lost 0 bases, leaving 6 bases of the junction unmatched. The CDR3 runs 16 residues. CDR3 nucleotide sequence: TGTGCCTGGAGTGTGGGGCTAGCGGGGTTCTACAATGAGCAGTTCTTC. Translation gives CAWSVGLAGFYNEQFF.

Comment on this clone: Additional DNA sequences in this sample encode the identical CDR3. V usage is TRBV7-3 and J usage is TRBJ2-6; D unclear. The CDR3 is 15 amino acids. The ends were cut back, 3 bases at V and 0 bases at J, with 6 bases in the middle. From germline, CDR1 is SGHTA and CDR2 FQGTGA. The CDR3 nucleotides are TGTGCCAGCAGCTTGTGGGGCTCTGGGGCCAACGTCCTGACTTTC. As protein: CASSLWGSGANVLTF.

Concerning this clone: One end of the junction fails to match germline, which may point to a read error. The chain recombines TRBV9 with TRBJ1-2, with D perhaps TRBD1 (6 bases). Germline loops: CDR1 SGDLS, CDR2 YYNGEE. The CDR3 loop spans 14 amino acids. DNA of the CDR3: TGTGCCAGCAGCGTAGCCAGGGACATCCACCCTGACTGCTTC. Its protein is CASSVARDIHPDCF. The full variable domain, completed using reference TRBV9 and TRBJ1-2, is DSGVTQTPKHLITATGQRVTLRCSPRSGDLSVYWYQQSLDQGLQFLIQYYNGEERAKGNILERFSAQQFPDLHSELNLSSLELGDSALYFCASSVARDIHPDCFGSGTRLTVV.

Notes on this clone: The sample carries other DNA sequences with the same CDR3. The J gene is TRBJ2-7, the V gene TRBV25-1; D gene ambiguous. The V end was cut by 6 bases, the J end by 0 bases, with 9 bases between. This CDR3 is built from 13 residues. Germline V lookup: CDR1 MGHDK, CDR2 SYGVNS. The CDR3 coding sequence is TGTGCCAGCAGCCCAGCGAGCTCCTACGAGCAGTACTTC. Encoded protein: CASSPASSYEQYF.

The chain has TRBV27 and TRBJ2-2, with 9 positions matching TRBD1. The germline V gene encodes CDR1 MNHEY and CDR2 SMNVEV (reference sequence). The ends lost 7 bases at V and 4 bases at J; junction bases unmatched: 10. The length of the CDR3 is 16 residues. CDR3 loop: CASTLIGQGSTGELFF. The CDR3 nucleotides are TGTGCCAGCACCTTAATAGGACAGGGGAGCACCGGGGAGCTGTTTTTT.

V gene TRBV11-3 combines with J gene TRBJ2-1; D unresolved. V shed 5 bases and J shed 0 bases, with 14 bases lying between them. The germline gives CDR1 SGHNT, CDR2 YENEEA. The CDR3 covers 16 residues. CDR3 loop: CASSPRDSGSYNEQFF. CDR3 sequence (DNA): TGTGCCAGCAGCCCAAGAGACTCAGGCTCCTACAATGAGCAGTTCTTC.

As concerns this clone: This CDR3 is also generated by other DNA sequences in the sample. The genes are TRBV9 and TRBJ2-2, with D maybe TRBD2 (5 bases). Trimming removed 7 bases at V and 0 bases at J, with 7 bases between. Germline CDR1 is SGDLS and CDR2 is YYNGEE. The CDR3 totals 13 residues. CDR3: CASRAANTGELFF. The CDR3 bases are TGTGCCAGCCGAGCGGCGAACACCGGGGAGCTGTTTTTT.

The chain employs TRBV9 and TRBJ2-5; 7 nucleotides match TRBD2. Germline lookup yields CDR1 SGDLS and CDR2 YYNGEE. J lost 4 bases, V lost 0 bases, and 9 bases had no gene match. There are 16 residues in the CDR3. DNA for the CDR3: TGTGCCAGCAGCGTAGATGAGGGAGGGCCCGGAGAGACCCAGTACTTC. It is translated as CASSVDEGGPGETQYF.

J is TRBJ2-5 and V is TRBV5-4; tentatively, D is TRBD1 (6 bases). Trimming removed 0 bases at V and 5 bases at J, with 14 bases between. The germline gives CDR1 SGHNT, CDR2 YYREEE (reference sequence). This CDR3 has 15 residues. The chain's CDR3 is CASSLGAGDWETQYF. The DNA for the CDR3 is TGTGCCAGCAGCTTGGGGGCAGGGGATTGGGAGACCCAGTACTTC.

This clone was observed once. The V gene is TRBV27, the J gene TRBJ2-1; D remains ambiguous. The CDR3 totals 15 residues. Germline V CDR1 and CDR2: MNHEY, SMNVEV (reference sequence). The V end lost 4 bases, the J end lost 6 bases, and 16 bases lay between the germline ends. Here the CDR3 DNA reads TGTGCCAGCAGTTCCCTTGGGCCCAGGACCAATGAGCAGTTCTTC. Protein: CASSSLGPRTNEQFF.

The rearrangement uses TRBV6-6 and TRBJ1-5; D remains unclear. The CDR3 loop spans 15 amino acids. Germline CDR1 is MNHNY and CDR2 is SVGAGI (reference sequence). Trimming took off 8 bases at V and 1 base at J, with 15 bases between the two ends. CDR3 loop: CASVSEPRSNQPQHF. CDR3 sequence (DNA): TGTGCCAGCGTATCGGAGCCCAGAAGCAATCAGCCCCAGCATTTT.

J is TRBJ1-1 and V is TRBV9; the match to TRBD1 covers 7 bases. CDR1 is SGDLS, CDR2 YYNGEE, per germline. The CDR3 contains 13 residues. J gave up 9 bases and V 4 bases, and 9 bases lay outside the gene matches. CDR3 coding DNA: TGTGCCAGCAGCCCCACAGGGGCGGGAAAAGCTTTCTTT. Its translation is CASSPTGAGKAFF.

The gene calls are TRBV7-9 and TRBJ2-7; TRBD1 might be the D (5 bases). Trimming cost V 1 base and J 7 bases, with 17 bases left between them. The CDR3 loop spans 15 amino acids. CDR1 is SEHNR and CDR2 is FQNEAQ in the germline V gene (reference sequence). The CDR3 here is CASSLEVGRNSEQYF. The CDR3 coding sequence is TGTGCCAGCAGCTTAGAGGTGGGGCGGAATTCGGAGCAGTACTTC.

J is TRBJ1-1 and V is TRBV27; possibly TRBD1 for D (5 bases). Germline CDR1 reads MNHEY; CDR2 reads SMNVEV (reference sequence). The CDR3 extends over 13 amino acids. Trimming shortened V by 8 bases and J by 4 bases, and 14 bases separated the two germline ends. CDR3 bases: TGTGCCAGCCTGGGGGGAGGGCTCACTGAAGCTTTCTTT. Translated, it gives CASLGGGLTEAFF.

Of note for this clone: The sample contains more than one DNA sequence encoding this CDR3. CDR3 DNA sequence: TGCGCCAGCAGCTTGGTGGGGGGTTCTTCCTACGAGCAGTACTTC. Translated: CASSLVGGSSYEQYF. The chain employs TRBV5-1 and TRBJ2-7; the D gene is possibly TRBD2 (6 bases). Trimming cost V 0 bases and J 1 base, with 11 bases left between them. Per germline, CDR1 SGHRS and CDR2 YFSETQ. The CDR3 is 15 amino acids.

The CDR3 loop reads CASSSVWGNSNQPQHF. The CDR3, as DNA: TGTGCCAGCAGTTCCGTCTGGGGTAATAGCAATCAGCCCCAGCATTTT. The chain has TRBV27 and TRBJ1-5; D is ambiguous. Trimming removed 4 bases at V and 0 bases at J, with 13 bases between. Germline values: CDR1 MNHEY, CDR2 SMNVEV (reference sequence). This CDR3 spans 16 amino acids.

This clone was seen just once. CDR3 sequence (DNA): TGTGCCAGCAGCCCTACCGTACTAGCGGGACTGAGCTCCTACGAGCAGTACTTC. Translation gives CASSPTVLAGLSSYEQYF. The chain joins TRBV27 to TRBJ2-7; 10 bases line up with TRBD2. From germline, CDR1 is MNHEY and CDR2 SMNVEV (reference sequence). The CDR3 is 18 amino acids. J was trimmed by 0 bases and V by 6 bases; bases with no gene match: 14.

The chain links TRBV15 to TRBJ2-7; maybe TRBD1 (6 bases). V lost 0 bases and J lost 0, with 12 bases in between. This CDR3 spans 16 amino acids. Germline CDR1 reads LNHNV; CDR2 reads YYDKDF (reference sequence). CDR3 DNA: TGTGCCACCAGCAGAGATGATGGGGGCAGCTCCTACGAGCAGTACTTC. Translating gives CATSRDDGGSSYEQYF. Using reference TRBV15 and TRBJ2-7 for the parts outside the CDR3, the full variable domain is DAMVIQNPRYQVTQFGKPVTLSCSQTLNHNVMYWYQQKSSQAPKLLFHYYDKDFNNEADTPDNFQSRRPNTSFCFLDIRSPGLGDTAMYLCATSRDDGGSSYEQYFGPGTRLTVT.

The CDR3 here is CASSDSHGAGYEQYF. The CDR3 coding sequence is TGTGCCAGCAGTGACTCGCACGGGGCGGGCTACGAGCAGTACTTC. The chain has TRBV6-4 and TRBJ2-7; either TRBD1 or TRBD2 may fit D (5 bases each). Looked up from germline, CDR1 is MRHNA and CDR2 is SNTAGT. V lost 0 bases and J 3 bases, leaving 12 bases between the germline ends. The CDR3 is 15 residues long.

This rearrangement joins TRBV7-2 to TRBJ2-1; 8 bases match TRBD2. The length of the CDR3 is 15 residues. The trim removed 5 bases at V and 7 bases at J, leaving 10 bases unmatched. Germline lookup yields CDR1 SGHTA and CDR2 FQGNSA. CDR3 nucleotide sequence: TGTGCCAGCAGCCCGCCGCGGGAGGCGGAGAATGAGCAGTTCTTC. Translation gives CASSPPREAENEQFF.

V and J are TRBV4-1 and TRBJ2-1, with D perhaps matching TRBD2 (5 bases). The germline V and J ends were trimmed by 1 base and 1 base, with 14 bases remaining between them. This CDR3 has 17 residues. Germline CDR1 and CDR2: MGHRA and YSYEKL. Written as DNA, the CDR3 is TGCGCCAGCAGCCAAGTAAAACGGGAAGGATCCTACAATGAGCAGTTCTTC. Protein: CASSQVKREGSYNEQFF.

V is TRBV10-3 and J is TRBJ1-2; the match to TRBD1 covers 9 bases. The trim removed 2 bases at V and 5 bases at J, leaving 6 bases unmatched. Germline CDR1 ENHRY, CDR2 SYGVKD. The CDR3 sequence is 15 residues long. CDR3 sequence reads: CAISERWTGEYGYTF. The DNA for the CDR3 is TGTGCCATCAGTGAGAGGTGGACAGGGGAGTATGGCTACACCTTC.

This sequence joins TRBV16 and TRBJ2-5; TRBD1 matches 8 bases. The J call may be mistaken, given a closer DNA end match to TRBJ2-7. This CDR3 contains 14 residues. Per the germline V gene, CDR1 is KGHSY and CDR2 is FQNENV. The CDR3 region is CASSPTGEFYEQYF. The CDR3, as DNA: TGTGCCAGCAGCCCGACAGGGGAGTTCTACGAGCAGTACTTC.

The chain uses TRBV19 and TRBJ1-1; unclear D gene. V lost 1 base to trimming and J lost 0 bases, with 9 bases between them. Per the germline V gene, CDR1 is LNHDA and CDR2 is SQIVND (reference sequence). This CDR3 contains 15 residues. CDR3 DNA sequence: TGTGCCAGTAGTATAGTTGGGAATATGAACACTGAAGCTTTCTTT. Translating it yields CASSIVGNMNTEAFF.

The gene calls are TRBV21-1 and TRBJ2-7. TRBV21-1 is a pseudogene. The CDR3 spans 10 residues. In DNA form, the CDR3 reads TGTGCCAGCAGCGAACGGGCCAGTTACTTC. It is translated as CASSERASYF.

V and J are TRBV30 and TRBJ2-1, with 7 bases fitting TRBD1. CDR1 and CDR2 (germline): GTSNPN, SVGIG (reference sequence). Trimming at V came to 0 bases and at J to 0 bases, leaving 2 bases not matched to a gene. CDR3 length: 15 residues. The CDR3 spells CAWSVDRSSYNEQFF. The CDR3 DNA is TGTGCCTGGAGTGTGGACAGGAGCTCCTACAATGAGCAGTTCTTC.

This clone was seen only once. The CDR3 region has the DNA TGTGCCAGCAGGCTCGGACAGGCCTACGAGCAGTACTTC. It yields the protein CASRLGQAYEQYF. The genes are TRBV28 and TRBJ2-7, with TRBD1 identical over 7 bases. The germline gives CDR1 MDHEN, CDR2 SYDVKM. V lost 6 bases and J lost 2; bases outside the gene matches: 4. The CDR3 runs 13 residues.